These 18 T cell receptor beta chains were sequenced from one sample in a study of T cells in Graves' hyperthyroidism and ophthalmopathy. RNA transcripts yielded amplified TCR beta CDR3 regions. HTBI primers drove first-round RT-PCR of the TCR CDR3. MiXCR, run by TCRdb on the multiplex PCR reads, gives a single entry per CDR3 protein. The table shows about 760,000 distinct CDR3 sequences, with roughly a third occurring only once. Sequencing input: blood. These receptors were taken from a woman in her forties with Graves' hyperthyroidism.

This clonotype was picked up a small number of times. V usage is TRBV7-2 and J usage is TRBJ1-1; D gene ambiguous. CDR1 is SGHTA and CDR2 is FQGNSA in the germline V gene. V was shortened by 5 bases and J by 4 bases, with 5 bases between the two germline ends. This CDR3 region has 11 residues. The CDR3 DNA sequence: TGTGCCAGCAGCCGAACCACTGAAGCTTTCTTT. Amino acid sequence: CASSRTTEAFF. Complete variable domain (other parts from reference TRBV7-2 and TRBJ1-1): GAGVSQSPSNKVTEKGKDVELRCDPISGHTALYWYRQSLGQGLEFLIYFQGNSAPDKSGLPSDRFSAERTGGSVSTLTIQRTQQEDSAVYLCASSRTTEAFFGQGTRLTVV.

V is TRBV11-1 and J is TRBJ1-6; D unclear. The V end lost 2 bases, the J end lost 8 bases, and 10 bases lay between the germline ends. The CDR3 sequence is 14 residues long. Germline lookup yields CDR1 SGHAT and CDR2 FQDESV (reference sequence). The CDR3 nucleotides read TGTGCCAGCAGCTTAATGGGGAGCGATTCACCCCTCCACTTT. Protein product: CASSLMGSDSPLHF.

This clonotype came up many times. CDR3 amino acids: CASTDFGGANVLTF. CDR3 in DNA: TGTGCCAGTACAGACTTCGGTGGGGCCAACGTCCTGACTTTC. The gene calls are TRBV19 and TRBJ2-6, with D uncertain. Looked up from germline, CDR1 is LNHDA and CDR2 is SQIVND (reference sequence). The germline V and J ends were trimmed by 7 bases and 3 bases, with 10 bases remaining between them. The CDR3 sequence is 14 residues long. The variable domain in full, with the rest retrieved from reference TRBV19 and TRBJ2-6, is DGGITQSPKYLFRKEGQNVTLSCEQNLNHDAMYWYRQDPGQGLRLIYYSQIVNDFQKGDIAEGYSVSREKKESFPLTVTSAQKNPTAFYLCASTDFGGANVLTFGAGSRLTVL.

This clonotype was observed at least ten times. The rearrangement uses TRBV7-2 and TRBJ1-1; weak D call: TRBD1 (6 bases). The CDR3 covers 14 residues. Trimming removed 5 bases at V and 1 base at J, with 11 bases between. Germline values: CDR1 SGHTA, CDR2 FQGNSA. CDR3 protein: CASSQQGPNTEAFF. As DNA, the CDR3 is TGTGCCAGCAGCCAACAGGGACCGAACACTGAAGCTTTCTTT.

The gene calls are TRBV7-2 and TRBJ2-7; TRBD1 might be the D (7 bases). CDR1 SGHTA and CDR2 FQGNSA come from the germline V gene. The CDR3 contains 15 residues. The V end was cut by 5 bases, the J end by 3 bases, with 17 bases between. CDR3 in amino acids: CASSGVAGQNYEQYF. As DNA, the CDR3 is TGTGCCAGCAGCGGGGTCGCGGGACAGAACTACGAGCAGTACTTC.

In the case of this clonotype: At one end the junction does not follow the germline gene, possibly because of a read error. The rearrangement uses TRBV7-2 and TRBJ2-5; 7 bases are a match to TRBD1. Germline loops: CDR1 SGHTA, CDR2 FQGNSA. The CDR3 has 15 amino acids. The CDR3 region is CASSQDPTGLETQYF. In DNA, the CDR3 is TGCGCCAGCAGCCAAGACCCGACAGGGCTAGAGACCCAGTACTTC. Drawing the rest from reference TRBV7-2 and TRBJ2-5, the complete variable domain is GAGVSQSPSNKVTEKGKDVELRCDPISGHTALYWYRQSLGQGLEFLIYFQGNSAPDKSGLPSDRFSAERTGGSVSTLTIQRTQQEDSAVYLCASSQDPTGLETQYFGPGTRLLVL.

The chain recombines TRBV28 with TRBJ1-6; 7 bases match TRBD1. Losses at the gene ends were 4 bases for V and 10 bases for J; bases not matched to a gene: 7. CDR1 and CDR2 from the germline V gene are MDHEN and SYDVKM. The CDR3 totals 14 residues. The CDR3 region has the DNA TGTGCCAGCAGTTCCCGGACAGGTAGATCACCCCTCCACTTT. As protein: CASSSRTGRSPLHF.

V usage is TRBV20-1 and J usage is TRBJ2-7, with TRBD1 matching over 10 bases. The V segment lost 3 bases and the J segment 10 bases; nucleotides outside the gene matches: 6. Germline CDR1 and CDR2: DFQATT and SNEGSKA (reference sequence). This CDR3 has 12 residues. The DNA for the CDR3 is TGCAGTGCTAGCCGGACAGGGGGTCCACAGTACTTC. Residues: CSASRTGGPQYF.

With regard to this clonotype: Since a much larger clone is just one base distant, this may be a read error. This rearrangement joins TRBV19 to TRBJ1-1; 9 positions agree with TRBD1. CDR1 and CDR2 from the germline V gene are LNHDA and SQIVND (reference sequence). V was clipped by 2 bases and J by 4 bases; unmatched bases: 2. CDR3 size: 14 residues. CDR3 sequence: CASSITGGITEAFF. The CDR3 bases are TGTGCCAGTAGTATAACAGGGGGCATCACTGAAGCTTTCTTT.

As for this clonotype: At one end, the junction sequence differs from germline, possibly due to a read error. The chain uses TRBV4-1 and TRBJ2-5, with 13 nucleotides matching TRBD2. The CDR3 has 17 residues. CDR1 MGHRA and CDR2 YSYEKL come from the germline V gene. The CDR3 nucleotides read TGCGCCAGCGGCCAAGTCTGGGGACTAGCGGGACAAGAGACCCAGTACTTC. Its translation: CASGQVWGLAGQETQYF.

This clonotype occurred many times. The chain links TRBV20-1 to TRBJ2-5; the match to TRBD2 covers 9 bases. Trimming took 6 bases from V and 3 from J; bases not matched to a gene: 14. The germline CDR1 and CDR2 sequences are DFQATT and SNEGSKA (reference sequence). The CDR3 is 16 amino acids. CDR3 sequence: CSAASMISGGEETQYF. In DNA form, the CDR3 reads TGCAGTGCAGCGTCAATGATTAGCGGGGGAGAAGAGACCCAGTACTTC.

This clonotype has ten or more counts. The chain links TRBV20-1 to TRBJ2-2; no firm D call. Germline V gene sequence: CDR1 DFQATT, CDR2 SNEGSKA (reference sequence). The CDR3 consists of 14 residues. V was cut by 0 bases and J by 1 base, with 6 bases left in between. The CDR3 reads CSARDLLNTGELFF. In DNA, the CDR3 is TGCAGTGCTAGAGATCTCCTGAACACCGGGGAGCTGTTTTTT.

The chain is built from TRBV7-9 and TRBJ1-3; D might be TRBD1 (5 bases). This CDR3 has 12 amino acids. The germline CDR1 and CDR2 sequences are SEHNR and FQNEAQ (reference sequence). The V end lost 5 bases, the J end lost 10 bases, and 12 bases lay between the germline ends. CDR3 in amino acids: CASSGPGLTIYF. CDR3 sequence (DNA): TGTGCCAGCAGCGGGCCAGGGCTGACCATATATTTT.

This clonotype was found once. Just one base apart from a much larger clone, this may be a read error. The chain combines TRBV9 with TRBJ1-2; 8 nucleotides line up with TRBD1. The CDR3 is made up of 13 amino acids. CDR1 is SGDLS, CDR2 YYNGEE, per germline. V was clipped by 4 bases and J by 8 bases; unmatched bases: 7. The chain's CDR3 is CASSSNRGDGYTF. For the CDR3, the DNA is TGTGCCAGCAGCAGCAACAGGGGGGACGGCTACACCTTC.

This clonotype was seen many times. CDR3: CASSPRGWDTEAFF. CDR3 coding DNA: TGTGCCAGTAGTCCCAGGGGGTGGGACACTGAAGCTTTCTTT. The chain joins TRBV19 to TRBJ1-1, with 7 bases that match TRBD1. With V trimmed by 5 bases and J by 3 bases, 6 bases remained unmatched. CDR1 is LNHDA, CDR2 SQIVND, per germline (reference sequence). The CDR3 totals 14 residues. The entire variable domain, with the rest obtained from reference TRBV19 and TRBJ1-1, is as follows: DGGITQSPKYLFRKEGQNVTLSCEQNLNHDAMYWYRQDPGQGLRLIYYSQIVNDFQKGDIAEGYSVSREKKESFPLTVTSAQKNPTAFYLCASSPRGWDTEAFFGQGTRLTVV.

The CDR3 sequence: CASSPPGGLNTIYF. CDR3 in DNA: TGTGCCAGCAGTCCCCCAGGGGGCCTGAACACCATATATTTT. The rearrangement uses TRBV12-3 or TRBV12-4 and TRBJ1-3; TRBD1 matches at 8 bases. V dropped 5 bases and J dropped 7; count of bases not matched to a gene: 7. The CDR3 has 14 amino acids.

The genes are TRBV20-1 and TRBJ2-7, with 9 positions matching TRBD2. CDR1 is DFQATT, CDR2 SNEGSKA, per germline (reference sequence). V lost 5 bases to trimming and J lost 0 bases; unmatched junction nucleotides: 2. The CDR3 length is 13 residues. The CDR3 reads CSALAGTSYEQYF. The DNA of the CDR3 is TGCAGTGCTCTAGCGGGAACCTCCTACGAGCAGTACTTC.

This clonotype was observed a handful of times. The chain joins TRBV7-8 to TRBJ1-6; D is ambiguous. The germline V and J ends were trimmed by 8 bases and 2 bases, with 13 bases remaining between them. CDR3 size: 15 residues. Per germline, CDR1 SGHVS and CDR2 FQNEAQ. The CDR3 DNA follows: TGTGCCAGCTCACCTAGGAGGGCCTATAATTCACCCCTCCACTTT. Its protein product is CASSPRRAYNSPLHF.